This is a list of T cell receptor beta chains from one sample in a study of beta chain features in type 1 diabetes. Assay: immunoSEQ multiplex PCR; the TCRdb copy retains only in-frame clones and omits some. The sample holds more than 150,000 clones, approximately 10% seen once. Input material: central memory CD4+ T cells from blood. The receptors here all came from a woman aged 30 to 39 with type 1 diabetes. Both conserved end residues are part of each CDR3. Fields, in order: J gene, D gene, clone size, V gene, CDR3 protein, CDR3 DNA. D genes are given only for firm matches. Some rows have no size entry. The others give once, few or many, or a class for an expanded clone.

>TRBJ2-3|TRBD2|NA|TRBV10-3
CAINLAGGSSDTQYF
TGTGCCATCAACCTAGCGGGAGGGTCATCGGATACGCAGTATTTT
>TRBJ1-5|TRBD1|NA|TRBV13
CASSQGARDQPQHF
TGTGCCAGCAGCCAGGGGGCGCGGGATCAGCCCCAGCATTTT
>TRBJ2-1|TRBD2|few|TRBV18
CASSPTSGDSYNEQFF
TGTGCCAGCTCACCAACTAGCGGGGACTCCTACAATGAGCAGTTCTTC
>TRBJ2-5|TRBD1|few|TRBV28
CASRAQGEETQYF
TGTGCCAGCAGGGCCCAGGGGGAAGAGACCCAGTACTTC
>TRBJ1-4|NA|few|TRBV10-3
CAISETQGSNEKLFF
TGTGCCATCAGTGAGACCCAGGGGAGTAATGAAAAACTGTTTTTT
>TRBJ2-1|TRBD2|NA|TRBV12-5
CASGLIPAGVGYNEQFF
TGTGCTAGTGGTTTGATCCCGGCGGGAGTCGGGTACAATGAGCAGTTCTTC
>TRBJ2-5|NA|NA|TRBV10-3
CAISESGLQETQYF
TGTGCCATCAGTGAGTCTGGACTACAAGAGACCCAGTACTTC
>TRBJ2-4|TRBD1|few|TRBV11-3
CASSRQGRDIQYF
TGTGCCAGCAGCCGACAGGGTCGGGACATTCAGTACTTC
>TRBJ1-5|NA|few|TRBV21-1
CASSKSGCQLNQPQHF
TGTGCCAGCAGCAAAAGCGGATGCCAGCTCAATCAGCCCCAGCATTTT
>TRBJ2-4|NA|few|TRBV7-2
CASSSKQGAKNIQYF
TGTGCCAGCAGCTCAAAACAGGGAGCCAAAAACATTCAGTACTTC
>TRBJ2-2|TRBD1|few|TRBV5-1
CASSPGQGNTGELFF
TGCGCCAGCAGCCCGGGACAGGGAAACACCGGGGAGCTGTTTTTT
>TRBJ2-1|TRBD2|NA|TRBV15
CATSRDGAGHYNEQFF
TGTGCCACCAGCAGAGATGGAGCGGGGCATTACAATGAGCAGTTCTTC
>TRBJ2-1|NA|few|TRBV5-1
CASSSLNEQFF
TGCGCCAGCAGCTCACTCAATGAGCAGTTCTTC
>TRBJ2-7|TRBD1|NA|TRBV5-1
CASSSTGSPYEQYF
TGCGCCAGCAGCTCGACAGGGTCCCCCTACGAGCAGTACTTC
>TRBJ2-1|TRBD2|few|TRBV30
CARGLVAGEQFF
TGTGCCCGGGGACTAGTTGCTGGTGAGCAGTTCTTC
>TRBJ2-6|NA|NA|TRBV5-1
CASSPASSGANVLTF
TGCGCCAGCAGCCCAGCTAGCTCTGGGGCCAACGTCCTGACTTTC
>TRBJ1-5|NA|NA|TRBV21-1
CASSSPVGQGKGNQPQHF
TGTGCCAGCAGCTCCCCAGTGGGGCAGGGGAAGGGCAATCAGCCCCAGCATTTT
>TRBJ1-1|NA|NA|TRBV4-1
CASSQVRAITEAFF
TGCGCCAGCAGCCAAGTGCGGGCTATCACTGAAGCTTTCTTT
>TRBJ1-3|TRBD1|few|TRBV30
CARVGTDGNTIYF
TGTGCCCGGGTGGGGACAGACGGAAACACCATATATTTT
>TRBJ2-3|TRBD2|once|TRBV29-1
CSVEDLGLAGGTDTQYF
TGCAGCGTTGAAGATCTAGGTCTAGCGGGGGGCACAGATACGCAGTATTTT
>TRBJ1-4|TRBD1|few|TRBV18
CASSHATTGGDEKLFF
TGTGCCAGCTCACACGCCACGACAGGGGGCGATGAAAAACTGTTTTTT
>TRBJ2-7|TRBD2|NA|TRBV7-2
CASSRRLAGGYEQYF
TGTGCCAGCAGCCGACGACTAGCGGGAGGCTACGAGCAGTACTTC
>TRBJ2-5|NA|few|TRBV10-3
CAIRPGGQETQYF
TGTGCCATCAGACCCGGGGGCCAAGAGACCCAGTACTTC
>TRBJ1-5|NA|NA|TRBV6-5
CASSPGHNNQPQHF
TGTGCCAGCAGCCCGGGACATAATAATCAGCCCCAGCATTTT
>TRBJ2-7|TRBD1|NA|TRBV14
CASSQQGQGRTYEQYF
TGTGCCAGCAGCCAACAAGGACAGGGCAGGACCTACGAGCAGTACTTC
>TRBJ1-2|TRBD1|NA|TRBV28
CASSWTGPYTYTF
TGTGCCAGCAGTTGGACAGGTCCTTATACTTACACCTTC
>TRBJ2-1|NA|NA|TRBV10-3
CAISEDSAYNEQFF
TGTGCCATCAGTGAGGACAGCGCCTACAATGAGCAGTTCTTC
>TRBJ1-2|NA|few|TRBV6-5
CASSEGDWDDYTF
TGTGCCAGCAGTGAAGGGGACTGGGATGACTACACCTTC
>TRBJ2-7|NA|NA|TRBV28
CASRDSVFYEQYF
TGTGCCAGCAGGGACAGTGTTTTCTACGAGCAGTACTTC
>TRBJ2-3|NA|NA|TRBV28
CASSGLPVTDTQYF
TGTGCCAGCAGCGGACTGCCAGTCACAGATACGCAGTATTTT
>TRBJ2-7|NA|NA|TRBV15
CATSRDTAFPYEQYF
TGTGCCACCAGCAGAGATACAGCTTTCCCCTACGAGCAGTACTTC
>TRBJ2-3|NA|NA|TRBV18
CASSPPGAARGTQYF
TGTGCCAGCTCACCACCGGGAGCGGCCCGGGGTACGCAGTATTTT
>TRBJ2-1|NA|few|TRBV10-1
CASKPGDRPNEQFF
TGCGCCAGCAAACCGGGAGATCGGCCCAATGAGCAGTTCTTC
>TRBJ1-1|NA|few|TRBV5-6
CASSLDPRRRNTEAFF
TGTGCCAGCAGCCTGGACCCGCGGCGCCGGAACACTGAAGCTTTCTTT
>TRBJ2-5|TRBD2|few|TRBV29-1
CSPRGAGGPRETQYF
TGCAGCCCTCGAGGAGCGGGAGGGCCTCGGGAGACCCAGTACTTC
>TRBJ1-1|TRBD1|NA|TRBV5-1
CASSGPGGTEAFF
TGCGCCAGCAGCGGGCCAGGGGGAACTGAAGCTTTCTTT
>TRBJ1-2|TRBD1|few|TRBV11-2
CASSLRGPSGYTF
TGTGCCAGCAGCTTAAGGGGGCCGAGTGGCTACACCTTC
>TRBJ2-7|NA|few|TRBV28
CASSQHRRTYEQYF
TGTGCCAGCAGCCAACACAGGCGTACCTACGAGCAGTACTTC
>TRBJ1-2|TRBD1|NA|TRBV6-5
CASTMGQKYTF
TGTGCCAGCACTATGGGACAGAAGTACACCTTC
>TRBJ2-2|TRBD1|NA|TRBV19
CASSAYRGTAGELFF
TGTGCCAGTAGTGCCTACAGGGGAACGGCCGGGGAGCTGTTTTTT
>TRBJ2-1|NA|NA|TRBV23-1
CASSRSRTGETYNEQFF
TGCGCCAGCAGTCGTTCACGAACGGGGGAAACCTACAATGAGCAGTTCTTC